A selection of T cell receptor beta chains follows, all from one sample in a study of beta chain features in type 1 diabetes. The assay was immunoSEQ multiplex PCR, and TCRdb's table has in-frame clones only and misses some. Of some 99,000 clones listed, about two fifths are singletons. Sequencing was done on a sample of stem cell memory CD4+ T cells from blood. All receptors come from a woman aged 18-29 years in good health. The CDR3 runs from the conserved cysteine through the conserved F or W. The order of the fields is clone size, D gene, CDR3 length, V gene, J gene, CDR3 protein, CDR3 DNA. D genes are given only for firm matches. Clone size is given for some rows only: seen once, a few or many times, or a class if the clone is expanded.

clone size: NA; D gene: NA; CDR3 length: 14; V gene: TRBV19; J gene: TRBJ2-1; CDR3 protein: CASRRGSSYNEQFF; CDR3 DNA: TGTGCCAGCAGACGGGGAAGCTCCTACAATGAGCAGTTCTTC
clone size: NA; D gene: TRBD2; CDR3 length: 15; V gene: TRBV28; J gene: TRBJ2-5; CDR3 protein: CASSFPAGGGETQYF; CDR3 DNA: TGTGCCAGCAGTTTTCCAGCGGGAGGCGGAGAGACCCAGTACTTC
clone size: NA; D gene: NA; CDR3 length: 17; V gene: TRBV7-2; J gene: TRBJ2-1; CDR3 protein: CASSLEGSYRSRREQFF; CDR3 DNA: TGTGCCAGCAGCTTAGAAGGATCCTATCGATCTAGACGTGAGCAGTTCTTC
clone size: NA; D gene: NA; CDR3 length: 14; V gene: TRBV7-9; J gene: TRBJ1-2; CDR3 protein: CASSFESGANGYTF; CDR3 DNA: TGTGCCAGCAGCTTTGAGTCTGGGGCTAATGGCTACACCTTC
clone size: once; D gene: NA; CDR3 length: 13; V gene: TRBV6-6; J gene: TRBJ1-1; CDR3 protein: CASSRPRATEAFF; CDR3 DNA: TGTGCCAGCAGCCGACCCAGGGCCACTGAAGCTTTCTTT
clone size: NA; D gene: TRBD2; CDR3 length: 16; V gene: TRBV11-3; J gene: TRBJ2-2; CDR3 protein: CASSLVAGAPTGELFF; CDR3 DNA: TGTGCCAGCAGCTTAGTGGCGGGAGCTCCTACCGGGGAGCTGTTTTTT
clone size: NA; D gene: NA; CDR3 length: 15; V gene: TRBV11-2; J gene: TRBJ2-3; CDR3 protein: CASSYGHYSTDTQYF; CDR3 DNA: TGTGCCAGCAGTTACGGACACTATAGCACAGATACGCAGTATTTT
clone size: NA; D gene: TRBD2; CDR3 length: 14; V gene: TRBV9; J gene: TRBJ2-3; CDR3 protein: CASSVTRAGPTQYF; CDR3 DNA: TGTGCCAGCAGCGTAACCCGAGCGGGGCCCACGCAGTATTTT
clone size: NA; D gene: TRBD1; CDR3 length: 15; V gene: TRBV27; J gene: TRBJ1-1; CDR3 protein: CASSPLGTANTEAFF; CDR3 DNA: TGTGCCAGCAGTCCCCTCGGGACAGCTAACACTGAAGCTTTCTTT
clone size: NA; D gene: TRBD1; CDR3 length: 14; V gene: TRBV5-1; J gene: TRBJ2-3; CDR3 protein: CASSMDRGGDTQYF; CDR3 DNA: TGCGCCAGCAGTATGGACAGGGGAGGAGATACGCAGTATTTT
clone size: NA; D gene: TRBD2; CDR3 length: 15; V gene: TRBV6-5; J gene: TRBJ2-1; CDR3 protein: CASSQLAGTYNEQFF; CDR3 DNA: TGTGCCAGCAGTCAACTAGCGGGCACCTACAATGAGCAGTTCTTC
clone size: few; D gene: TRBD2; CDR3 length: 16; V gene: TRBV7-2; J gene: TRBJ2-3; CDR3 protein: CASSQEIGTITDTQYF; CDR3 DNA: TGCGCCAGCAGCCAAGAGATCGGGACTATCACAGATACGCAGTATTTT
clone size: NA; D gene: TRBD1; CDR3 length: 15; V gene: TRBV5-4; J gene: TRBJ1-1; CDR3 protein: CASSYSGGKNTEAFF; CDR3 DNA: TGTGCCAGCAGCTACTCAGGGGGGAAGAACACTGAAGCTTTCTTT
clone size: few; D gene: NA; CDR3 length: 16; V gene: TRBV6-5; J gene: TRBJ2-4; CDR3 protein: CASSYSHRLAKNIQYF; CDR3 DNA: TGTGCCAGCAGTTACTCTCACAGATTAGCCAAAAACATTCAGTACTTC
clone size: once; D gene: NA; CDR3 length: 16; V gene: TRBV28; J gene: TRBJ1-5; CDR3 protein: CASSRRDLEGNQPQHF; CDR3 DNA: TGTGCCAGCAGCCGCCGGGACTTGGAGGGCAATCAGCCCCAGCATTTT
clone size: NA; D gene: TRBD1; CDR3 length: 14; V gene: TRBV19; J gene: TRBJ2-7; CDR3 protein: CASQRGQSSYEQYF; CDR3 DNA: TGTGCCAGCCAACGGGGACAGAGCTCCTACGAGCAGTACTTC
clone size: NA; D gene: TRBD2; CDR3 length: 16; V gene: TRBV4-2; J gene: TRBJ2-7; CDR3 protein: CASSQVRAAGGLEQYF; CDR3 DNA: TGTGCCAGCAGCCAAGTGCGAGCAGCGGGAGGTCTCGAGCAGTACTTC
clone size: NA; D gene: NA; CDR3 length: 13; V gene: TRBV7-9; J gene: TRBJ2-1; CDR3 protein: CASSSLPLSRQFF; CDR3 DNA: TGTGCCAGCAGCTCCCTTCCCCTCTCTCGGCAGTTCTTC
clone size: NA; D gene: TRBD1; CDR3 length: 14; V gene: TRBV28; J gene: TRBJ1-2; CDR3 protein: CASSGRDRHYGYTF; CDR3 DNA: TGTGCCAGCAGTGGCCGGGACAGGCATTATGGCTACACCTTC
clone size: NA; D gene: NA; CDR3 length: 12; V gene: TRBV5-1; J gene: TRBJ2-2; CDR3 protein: CASSLYARELFF; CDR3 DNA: TGCGCCAGCAGCTTGTACGCGAGGGAGCTGTTTTTT
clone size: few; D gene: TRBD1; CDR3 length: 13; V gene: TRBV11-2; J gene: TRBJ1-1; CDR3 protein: CASSLMRDSEAFF; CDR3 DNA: TGTGCCAGCAGCTTAATGAGGGACAGTGAAGCTTTCTTT
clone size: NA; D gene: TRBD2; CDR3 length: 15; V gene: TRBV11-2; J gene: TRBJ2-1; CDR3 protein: CASSVRTSVHNEQFF; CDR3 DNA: TGTGCCAGCAGCGTCCGGACTAGCGTCCACAATGAGCAGTTCTTC
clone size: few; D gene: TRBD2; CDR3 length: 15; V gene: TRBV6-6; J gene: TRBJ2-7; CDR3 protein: CASSYIAGGGSEQYF; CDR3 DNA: TGTGCCAGCAGTTATATAGCGGGAGGGGGAAGCGAGCAGTACTTC